This is a list of T cell receptor beta chains from one sample in a study of persistence of HIV-infected CD4 T cells. Only in-frame clones appear in the TCRdb table, and some are missing; sequencing was by immunoSEQ multiplex PCR. Among under 20,000 clones, about 62% were seen once, and the ten largest hold 1.9%. These receptors' targets are unknown. Sequencing was performed on CD4+ T cells sorted from PBMCs after 18-hour stimulation, taken from a patient who received antiretroviral therapy. The receptors come from an adult woman with HIV who was CMV-seropositive. Each CDR3 is given with its conserved first and last residue. Fields, in order: D gene, V gene, J gene, clone size, CDR3 protein, CDR3 DNA. A D gene is named only where the DNA matches it firmly. Part of the rows lack a size; the others show once, few, many or a class for expanded clones.

TRBD1	TRBV2	TRBJ2-5	-	CASTLTGDVETQYF	TGTGCCAGCACTCTCACAGGGGATGTTGAGACCCAGTACTTC
-	TRBV7-8	TRBJ2-7	few	CASSLAGAYEQYF	TGTGCCAGCAGCTTAGCGGGGGCCTACGAGCAGTACTTC
-	TRBV5-4	TRBJ2-5	-	CASTMGQKGGETQYF	TGTGCCAGCACCATGGGTCAGAAAGGGGGGGAGACCCAGTACTTC
TRBD1	TRBV6-5	TRBJ2-5	few	CASEWTGQGKETQYF	TGTGCCAGCGAGTGGACAGGTCAAGGGAAGGAGACCCAGTACTTC
-	TRBV2	TRBJ1-5	-	CASTKEKNQPQHF	TGTGCCAGCACTAAGGAAAAAAATCAGCCCCAGCATTTT
-	TRBV5-5	TRBJ2-3	-	CASSFHGGRTDTQYF	TGTGCCAGCAGCTTCCACGGGGGCCGCACAGATACGCAGTATTTT
-	TRBV6-5	TRBJ2-2	-	CASSPRPRSTGELFF	TGTGCCAGCAGTCCCCGACCCCGGAGCACCGGGGAGCTGTTTTTT
-	TRBV15	TRBJ1-5	few	CATSRDTGSNQPQHF	TGTGCCACCAGCAGAGATACGGGAAGCAATCAGCCCCAGCATTTT
-	TRBV29-1	TRBJ1-5	-	CSVEIFGEGPQHF	TGCAGCGTTGAAATCTTTGGGGAAGGGCCCCAGCATTTT
-	TRBV19	TRBJ1-1	once	CASSAIGTEAFF	TGTGCCAGTAGTGCCATAGGAACTGAAGCTTTCTTT
-	TRBV12-3/TRBV12-4	TRBJ1-1	-	CASSPQVTEAFF	TGTGCCAGCAGTCCACAGGTCACTGAAGCTTTCTTT
-	TRBV12-3/TRBV12-4	TRBJ1-1	-	CASSFLAVTEAFF	TGTGCCAGCAGTTTTCTGGCAGTTACTGAAGCTTTCTTT
-	TRBV7-2	TRBJ1-2	-	CASSLTGMDYGYTF	TGTGCCAGCAGCTTAACAGGGATGGACTATGGCTACACCTTC
-	TRBV18	TRBJ2-3	-	CATFTAGTDTQYF	TGTGCCACCTTCACCGCGGGCACAGATACGCAGTATTTT
TRBD2	TRBV2	TRBJ2-2	-	CASSEGGGNTGELFF	TGTGCCAGCAGTGAAGGCGGGGGGAACACCGGGGAGCTGTTTTTT
-	TRBV24-1	TRBJ1-1	-	CATSDSNTEAFF	TGTGCCACCAGTGATTCGAACACTGAAGCTTTCTTT
-	TRBV20-1	TRBJ1-4	-	CSAGPNEKLFF	TGCAGTGCTGGGCCTAATGAAAAACTGTTTTTT
TRBD2	TRBV19	TRBJ2-1	-	CASSIGGGAYNEQFF	TGTGCCAGTAGTATAGGCGGGGGGGCCTACAATGAGCAGTTCTTC
-	TRBV5-4	TRBJ2-7	-	CASSSDRFHEQYF	TGTGCCAGCAGCAGCGACAGGTTCCACGAGCAGTACTTC
-	TRBV3-1/TRBV3-2	TRBJ1-2	-	CASSQEPPNYGYTF	TGTGCCAGCAGCCAAGAACCGCCAAACTATGGCTACACCTTC
-	TRBV2	TRBJ2-5	-	CASSENSQETQYF	TGTGCCAGCAGTGAAAACAGCCAAGAGACCCAGTACTTC
-	TRBV3-1/TRBV3-2	TRBJ1-1	few	CASSPLGGPRSTEAFF	TGTGCCAGCAGCCCTTTGGGAGGGCCGAGGAGCACTGAAGCTTTCTTT
TRBD1	TRBV18	TRBJ1-2	-	CASSLLLDRDVYGYTF	TGTGCCAGCTCACTCCTTCTGGACAGGGATGTATATGGCTACACCTTC
TRBD2	TRBV5-4	TRBJ2-5	-	CAGSAGGLPETQYF	TGTGCCGGATCAGCGGGGGGCCTGCCAGAGACCCAGTACTTC
-	TRBV6-5	TRBJ1-6	few	CASSYSDGYNSPLHF	TGTGCCAGCAGTTACTCGGACGGTTATAATTCACCCCTCCACTTT
-	TRBV19	TRBJ2-7	-	CASSIGRGDYEQYF	TGTGCCAGTAGTATAGGAAGGGGAGACTACGAGCAGTACTTC
TRBD1	TRBV24-1	TRBJ2-5	-	CATSDWDRGGRGETQYF	TGTGCCACCAGTGATTGGGACAGGGGGGGACGGGGGGAGACCCAGTACTTC
-	TRBV18	TRBJ1-5	-	CASSLKTANNQPQHF	TGTGCCAGCTCGCTCAAGACAGCGAACAATCAGCCCCAGCATTTT
-	TRBV5-5	TRBJ2-5	few	CASSRIPEQETQYF	TGTGCCAGCAGCCGAATTCCGGAGCAAGAGACCCAGTACTTC
-	TRBV18	TRBJ2-3	-	CASSAVTSTDTQYF	TGTGCCAGCTCAGCAGTAACCAGCACAGATACGCAGTATTTT
TRBD1	TRBV6-2/TRBV6-3	TRBJ1-1	-	CASSQDRVHTEAFF	TGTGCCAGCAGCCAGGACAGGGTGCACACTGAAGCTTTCTTT
TRBD2	TRBV5-4	TRBJ2-2	few	CASSYERGADTGELFF	TGTGCCAGCAGTTACGAGCGGGGGGCGGACACCGGGGAGCTGTTTTTT
-	TRBV5-1	TRBJ1-2	-	CASSLGGADNYGYTF	TGCGCCAGCAGCTTGGGAGGAGCGGACAACTATGGCTACACCTTC
TRBD1	TRBV3-1/TRBV3-2	TRBJ1-1	-	CASSQEGRTGTKNTEAFF	TGTGCCAGCAGCCAAGAAGGCAGGACAGGGACCAAGAACACTGAAGCTTTCTTT
-	TRBV2	TRBJ2-3	-	CASRQGVSSTDTQYF	TGTGCCAGCAGGCAGGGAGTATCGAGCACAGATACGCAGTATTTT
-	TRBV24-1	TRBJ2-2	-	CATSALTSNTGELFF	TGTGCCACCAGTGCCCTCACTTCAAACACCGGGGAGCTGTTTTTT
-	TRBV5-8	TRBJ1-2	-	CASQPGGQRGYTF	TGTGCCAGCCAGCCGGGGGGTCAACGTGGCTACACCTTC
-	TRBV19	TRBJ1-2	-	CASTYPRALGVNYGYTF	TGTGCCAGTACCTACCCGAGGGCACTGGGTGTTAACTATGGCTACACCTTC
-	TRBV5-6	TRBJ1-1	-	CASSSLRRADTEAFF	TGTGCCAGCAGCTCACTCAGGCGGGCTGACACTGAAGCTTTCTTT
-	TRBV5-5	TRBJ1-6	-	CASSFSFVPAGDSPLHF	TGTGCCAGCAGCTTCTCCTTTGTCCCCGCCGGGGATTCACCCCTCCACTTT
TRBD2	TRBV7-9	TRBJ2-5	once	CASSPRTGGGGAQYF	TGTGCCAGCAGCCCTAGGACCGGGGGGGGCGGGGCCCAGTACTTC
-	TRBV18	TRBJ2-4	once	CASSLETGSNNIQYF	TGTGCCAGCTCACTGGAGACAGGATCGAACAACATTCAGTACTTC
TRBD1	TRBV5-6	TRBJ1-5	-	CASSYLDRENQPQHF	TGTGCCAGCAGCTACTTAGACAGGGAAAATCAGCCCCAGCATTTT
TRBD2	TRBV5-1	TRBJ2-1	-	CASSFTGTSSTYNEQFF	TGCGCCAGCAGCTTCACCGGGACTAGCTCCACCTACAATGAGCAGTTCTTC
-	TRBV2	TRBJ2-1	-	CASASKGPEQFF	TGTGCCAGCGCAAGCAAGGGGCCTGAGCAGTTCTTC
-	TRBV27	TRBJ1-4	-	CASSSGTVNEKLFF	TGTGCCAGCAGTTCCGGGACTGTTAATGAAAAACTGTTTTTT
-	TRBV5-1	TRBJ1-2	few	CASSYGGNYGYTF	TGCGCCAGCAGTTATGGGGGTAACTATGGCTACACCTTC
-	TRBV27	TRBJ1-6	-	CASSSAGTGRENSPLHF	TGTGCCAGCAGTTCCGCAGGGACTGGAAGAGAGAATTCACCCCTCCACTTT
-	TRBV27	TRBJ1-2	-	CASSFRGAYGYTF	TGTGCCAGCAGTTTCCGGGGTGCGTATGGCTACACCTTC
TRBD1	TRBV12-5	TRBJ2-2	-	CASGLATGGLGTGELFF	TGTGCTAGTGGTTTGGCGACAGGGGGACTGGGCACCGGGGAGCTGTTTTTT
-	TRBV9	TRBJ1-5	once	CASSVGSGNQPQHF	TGTGCCAGCAGCGTAGGTTCCGGGAATCAGCCCCAGCATTTT
-	TRBV21-1	TRBJ1-2	-	CASSKRRDCYGYTF	TGTGCCAGCAGCAAAAGGCGGGACTGCTATGGCTACACCTTC
-	TRBV19	TRBJ1-2	-	CASSIAAATSYGYTF	TGTGCCAGTAGTATAGCGGCAGCTACGTCGTATGGCTACACCTTC
-	TRBV5-6	TRBJ2-2	-	CASSLITAGELFF	TGTGCCAGCAGCTTGATAACGGCCGGGGAGCTGTTTTTT
TRBD1	TRBV11-2	TRBJ1-5	-	CASSLHPPGQGSNQPQHF	TGTGCCAGCAGCTTACATCCTCCGGGACAGGGAAGCAATCAGCCCCAGCATTTT
-	TRBV7-9	TRBJ2-5	-	CASSFLGGEETQYF	TGTGCCAGCAGCTTTCTGGGGGGTGAAGAGACCCAGTACTTC
TRBD1	TRBV7-6	TRBJ1-2	-	CASSLYSGTDNYGYTF	TGTGCCAGCAGCCTCTACTCCGGGACAGATAACTATGGCTACACCTTC